The clone carrying this T cell receptor beta chain was seen repeatedly, ten times or more. Its antigen is currently unknown. The CDR3 end lies 3 residues beyond the end of the read and is filled in from the germline J gene. This record comes from a study of T cell clonality in common variable immunodeficiency. Heparinized whole blood, about 4.5 to 8.5 ml, came from each donor. The method was immunoSEQ multiplex PCR; TCRdb's version includes in-frame clones alone and lacks a portion of them. The data show under 50,000 clones, with none appearing a single time. This CDR3 has 13 amino acids. Germline V gives CDR1 MNHNS, CDR2 SASEGT. V lost 3 bases and J lost 3, with 6 bases in between. Study-wide findings and caveats: Fewer deletions and N-nucleotide insertions were reportedly seen in common variable immunodeficiency TCR beta sequences. CVID subjects shared fewer TCRbeta clones than healthy controls did.

The rearrangement joins TRBV6-1 to TRBJ2-1; D is unclear. This receptor was obtained from a person aged 18 to 70 in good health. Sequencing used peripheral blood mononuclear cells. CDR3 amino acids: CASSEPSYNEQFF. CDR3 bases read: TGTGCCAGCAGTGAGCCCAGCTACAATGAG.